Listed here are 27 T cell receptor beta chains from one sample, sequenced in a study of blood T cell repertoires in COVID-19. The assay was immunoSEQ multiplex PCR, and TCRdb's table has in-frame clones only and misses some. The sample consists of about 270,000 clones, about 85% of them appearing once. Specimen: PBMCs or T cells enriched from blood (not recorded which). These receptors were taken from a woman between 45 and 65 years old who had recovered from COVID-19.

The chain carries TRBV11-2 and TRBJ2-5, with D hard to call. The V end was cut by 5 bases, the J end by 7 bases, with 17 bases between. This CDR3 region has 14 residues. The germline CDR1 and CDR2 sequences are SGHAT and FQNNGV. As DNA, the CDR3 is TGTGCCAGCAGCCCAGAGCTCAGGTCAGGGACCCAGTACTTC. This gives the protein CASSPELRSGTQYF.

V gene TRBV5-4 combines with J gene TRBJ1-2, with a weak D call TRBD1 (6 bases). The CDR3 sequence is 12 residues long. V shed 5 bases and J shed 8 bases, with 13 bases lying between them. Germline-derived CDR1 and CDR2 are SGHNT and YYREEE (reference sequence). The CDR3: CASRQGFWGYTF. The CDR3 DNA reads as TGTGCCAGCAGACAGGGTTTCTGGGGCTACACCTTC.

The CDR3 DNA reads TGTGCCAGCAGCTCAAACCCGACAGGGCCGGACTATGGCTACACCTTC. This sequence encodes CASSSNPTGPDYGYTF. The V gene is TRBV7-9, the J gene TRBJ1-2; 7 bases agree with TRBD1. V lost 4 bases and J lost 3; bases outside the gene matches: 11. This CDR3 has 16 residues. Germline V gene sequence: CDR1 SEHNR, CDR2 FQNEAQ (reference sequence).

The rearrangement uses TRBV7-8 and TRBJ1-2; TRBD1 agrees at 10 bases. The V and J ends lost 3 bases and 4 bases, in that order; junction bases with no gene match: 5. The length of the CDR3 is 15 residues. CDR1 is SGHVS, CDR2 FQNEAQ, per germline. CDR3 bases: TGTGCCAGCAGCTTCGGGACAGGGGTGGGCTATGGCTACACCTTC. It codes for CASSFGTGVGYGYTF. Full variable domain (missing parts from reference TRBV7-8 and TRBJ1-2): GAGVSQSPRYKVAKRGQDVALRCDPISGHVSLFWYQQALGQGPEFLTYFQNEAQLDKSGLPSDRFFAERPEGSVSTLKIQRTQQEDSAVYLCASSFGTGVGYGYTFGSGTRLTVV.

The rearrangement joins TRBV7-9 to TRBJ2-3; 9 bases map to TRBD2. The CDR3 consists of 16 residues. In germline, CDR1 is SEHNR, CDR2 FQNEAQ (reference sequence). V lost 2 bases to trimming and J lost 0 bases; unmatched junction nucleotides: 3. CDR3 in DNA: TGTGCCAGCAGCTTATTCGCGGGAGGGAGCACAGATACGCAGTATTTT. Residues: CASSLFAGGSTDTQYF.

CDR3 protein: CASNFQEVAGEDTDTQYF. CDR3 sequence (DNA): TGTGCCAGCAATTTTCAGGAGGTAGCGGGAGAAGACACAGATACGCAGTATTTT. The V call is TRBV2, the J call TRBJ2-3; 9 bases are a match to TRBD2. The CDR3 covers 18 residues. CDR1 and CDR2 from the germline V gene are SNHLY and FYNNEI. The ends lost 7 bases at V and 2 bases at J; junction bases unmatched: 16.

This chain uses TRBV28 with TRBJ2-1, with TRBD2 identical over 10 bases. Germline-derived CDR1 and CDR2 are MDHEN and SYDVKM. The length of the CDR3 is 21 residues. J gave up 0 bases and V 5 bases, and 19 bases lay outside the gene matches. The CDR3 here is CASSIHPLGLAEGSSYNEQFF. The DNA for the CDR3 is TGTGCCAGCAGTATCCACCCCCTCGGACTAGCGGAGGGGAGCTCCTACAATGAGCAGTTCTTC. Together with reference TRBV28 and TRBJ2-1, the CDR3 gives the full variable domain: DVKVTQSSRYLVKRTGEKVFLECVQDMDHENMFWYRQDPGLGLRLIYFSYDVKMKEKGDIPEGYSVSREKKERFSLILESASTNQTSMYLCASSIHPLGLAEGSSYNEQFFGPGTRLTVL.

This chain links TRBV15 with TRBJ2-3, with D perhaps TRBD1 (5 bases). The CDR3 spans 17 residues. The V end was cut by 0 bases, the J end by 4 bases, with 17 bases between. Per the germline V gene, CDR1 is LNHNV and CDR2 is YYDKDF (reference sequence). The CDR3 bases are TGTGCCACCAGCAGAGATCGTACAGGCAAGATTTCAGATACGCAGTATTTT. As protein: CATSRDRTGKISDTQYF.

V and J are TRBV24-1 and TRBJ2-2; tentative D call: TRBD1 (6 bases). V was trimmed by 3 bases and J by 3 bases, leaving 13 bases between them. Germline V gene lookup returns CDR1 KGHDR and CDR2 SFDVKD. The CDR3 is 16 residues long. Here the CDR3 DNA reads TGTGCCACCAGTGATCGACAGGCGTCCTACACCGGGGAGCTGTTTTTT. Translating gives CATSDRQASYTGELFF.

The chain uses TRBV6-5 and TRBJ2-5; TRBD2 matches at 7 bases. V gave up 0 bases and J gave up 4 bases; unmatched junction bases: 5. CDR3 length: 15 amino acids. Germline-derived CDR1 and CDR2 are MNHEY and SVGAGI. DNA for the CDR3: TGTGCCAGCAGTTACTCGGGGGAGGGCCGAGAGACCCAGTACTTC. The encoded protein is CASSYSGEGRETQYF.

The chain carries TRBV4-3 and TRBJ2-7; D uncertain. CDR1 is LGHNA and CDR2 is YSLEER in the germline V gene. This CDR3 is 15 amino acids long. With 0 bases removed from V and 2 bases from J, the gap between germline ends came to 11 bases. The CDR3 spells CASSQEMAVTYEQYF. CDR3 coding DNA: TGCGCCAGCAGCCAAGAAATGGCAGTGACCTACGAGCAGTACTTC.

The genes are TRBV9 and TRBJ1-6, with D tentatively TRBD1 (5 bases). CDR1 and CDR2 from the germline V gene are SGDLS and YYNGEE. The length of the CDR3 is 15 residues. V lost 3 bases, J lost 8 bases, and 15 bases lay in between. The CDR3, as DNA: TGTGCCAGCAGCGAGGGCGGGGGAATAGATTCACCCCTCCACTTT. Translated: CASSEGGGIDSPLHF.

The chain carries TRBV7-6 and TRBJ1-4, with 8 bases fitting TRBD1. The germline V gene encodes CDR1 SGHVS and CDR2 FNYEAQ. This CDR3 has 16 amino acids. The V and J ends lost 4 bases and 7 bases, in that order; junction bases with no gene match: 11. CDR3 protein: CASSSDRGGEGEKLFF. The CDR3 DNA is TGTGCCAGCAGCTCCGACAGGGGAGGCGAGGGTGAAAAACTGTTTTTT.

The chain joins TRBV28 to TRBJ1-1; D call uncertain. V was shortened by 5 bases and J by 4 bases, with 8 bases between the two germline ends. Germline CDR1 is MDHEN and CDR2 is SYDVKM. This CDR3 spans 12 amino acids. The CDR3 loop is CASSGLITEAFF. In DNA, the CDR3 is TGTGCCAGCAGTGGCCTTATCACTGAAGCTTTCTTT.

The chain joins TRBV5-5 to TRBJ2-1; TRBD1 aligns across 12 bases. Germline CDR1 SGHKS, CDR2 YYEKEE (reference sequence). Trimming at V came to 3 bases and at J to 7 bases, leaving 8 bases not matched to a gene. This CDR3 has 16 amino acids. This CDR3 is CASSSSGTGGLNEQFF. CDR3 bases: TGTGCCAGCAGCTCTTCCGGGACAGGGGGCTTGAATGAGCAGTTCTTC.

The chain links TRBV7-9 to TRBJ2-7; 11 nucleotides align to TRBD1. This CDR3 contains 16 residues. Trimming removed 6 bases from V and 7 bases from J; junction bases left unmatched: 14. Germline assignment: CDR1 SEHNR and CDR2 FQNEAQ (reference sequence). The CDR3 sequence: CASRNRGDRGSEEQYF. As DNA, the CDR3 is TGTGCCAGCAGGAACCGAGGGGACAGGGGGAGTGAGGAGCAGTACTTC.

The rearrangement joins TRBV28 to TRBJ1-4; D perhaps matches TRBD1 (5 bases). V was trimmed by 6 bases and J by 6 bases, leaving 17 bases between them. Germline V gene data show CDR1 as MDHEN and CDR2 as SYDVKM. The CDR3 spans 15 residues. The CDR3 protein is CASSQRQLMHEKLFF. Written as DNA, the CDR3 is TGTGCCAGCAGCCAGAGACAGCTAATGCATGAAAAACTGTTTTTT.

The chain carries TRBV28 and TRBJ1-5, with 9 bases fitting TRBD1. Trimming took 4 bases from V and 11 from J; bases not matched to a gene: 12. The CDR3 is 15 amino acids. From germline, CDR1 is MDHEN and CDR2 SYDVKM. The CDR3 DNA follows: TGTGCCAGCAGTTCTCGGACAGGGGAAAGTGGGGCCCAGCATTTT. The encoded protein is CASSSRTGESGAQHF. Together with reference TRBV28 and TRBJ1-5, the CDR3 gives the full variable domain: DVKVTQSSRYLVKRTGEKVFLECVQDMDHENMFWYRQDPGLGLRLIYFSYDVKMKEKGDIPEGYSVSREKKERFSLILESASTNQTSMYLCASSSRTGESGAQHFGDGTRLSIL.

CDR3 amino acids: CASSPTPGVETQYF. DNA for the CDR3: TGTGCCAGCAGCCCTACGCCAGGGGTAGAGACCCAGTACTTC. V usage is TRBV7-6 and J usage is TRBJ2-5; TRBD1 is a possible D gene (6 bases). Germline V gene sequence: CDR1 SGHVS, CDR2 FNYEAQ. The V end lost 5 bases, the J end lost 4 bases, and 14 bases lay between the germline ends. The CDR3 contains 14 residues. Full variable domain (rest looked up from reference TRBV7-6 and TRBJ2-5): GAGVSQSPRYKVTKRGQDVALRCDPISGHVSLYWYRQALGQGPEFLTYFNYEAQQDKSGLPNDRFSAERPEGSISTLTIQRTEQRDSAMYRCASSPTPGVETQYFGPGTRLLVL.

This rearrangement joins TRBV7-9 to TRBJ2-2; D may be TRBD1 (5 bases). The CDR3 extends over 15 amino acids. Germline CDR1 and CDR2: SEHNR and FQNEAQ (reference sequence). V was trimmed by 1 base and J by 4 bases, leaving 10 bases between them. CDR3 sequence (DNA): TGTGCCAGCAGCTTAGGCAGGGCGGCCACCGGGGAGCTGTTTTTT. Amino acids: CASSLGRAATGELFF.

In this sample, this clone turned up once. This sequence joins TRBV29-1 and TRBJ1-1, with D maybe TRBD1 (6 bases). V was shortened by 7 bases and J by 4 bases, with 16 bases between the two germline ends. The germline V gene encodes CDR1 SQVTM and CDR2 ANQGSEA. The CDR3 contains 13 residues. CDR3 DNA: TGCAGCGCGATGGACAGAAAGTCCACTGAAGCTTTCTTT. Protein product: CSAMDRKSTEAFF.

The V call is TRBV4-3, the J call TRBJ2-3, with D perhaps matching TRBD2 (6 bases). Between the trimmed V and J ends, which lost 0 bases and 5 bases, there was a span of 12 bases. This CDR3 contains 15 residues. Germline-derived CDR1 and CDR2 are LGHNA and YSLEER. The CDR3 DNA follows: TGCGCCAGCAGCCAAGATAGGAGGGCGGGAGATACGCAGTATTTT. The encoded protein is CASSQDRRAGDTQYF.

A remark on this clone: The same CDR3 also results from other DNA sequences found in this sample. This sequence joins TRBV30 and TRBJ1-4, with D perhaps TRBD1 (5 bases). With 3 bases removed from V and 8 bases from J, the gap between germline ends came to 13 bases. Germline loops: CDR1 GTSNPN, CDR2 SVGIG (reference sequence). The CDR3 is 13 amino acids. The CDR3 is CAWSAGPGEKLFF. The CDR3 DNA is TGTGCCTGGAGCGCAGGGCCTGGGGAAAAACTGTTTTTT.

The V and J genes are TRBV5-1 and TRBJ2-3; 7 bases align to TRBD2. The CDR3 consists of 15 residues. V gave up 6 bases and J gave up 2 bases; unmatched junction bases: 9. CDR1 SGHRS and CDR2 YFSETQ come from the germline V gene. CDR3 in DNA: TGCGCCAGCAAGGATTCTAGCGGCTACACAGATACGCAGTATTTT. This codes for CASKDSSGYTDTQYF.

The chain uses TRBV9 and TRBJ2-7, with no clear D. This CDR3 contains 12 residues. The V end lost 4 bases, the J end lost 0 bases, and 5 bases lay between the germline ends. CDR1 SGDLS and CDR2 YYNGEE come from the germline V gene. The CDR3 loop reads CASSPGSYEQYF. The CDR3 coding sequence is TGTGCCAGCAGCCCGGGCTCCTACGAGCAGTACTTC.

The rearrangement links TRBV28 to TRBJ1-5, with TRBD1 identical over 8 bases. The CDR3 runs 15 residues. The trim removed 5 bases at V and 5 bases at J, leaving 8 bases unmatched. Germline CDR1 MDHEN, CDR2 SYDVKM. In DNA form, the CDR3 reads TGTGCCAGCAGTCCCTCAGGGGGCGGGGATCAGCCCCAGCATTTT. Translating it yields CASSPSGGGDQPQHF.

The chain carries TRBV10-3 and TRBJ2-3, with D hard to call. The CDR3 spans 15 residues. Per germline, CDR1 ENHRY and CDR2 SYGVKD. Trimming took 4 bases from V and 0 from J, leaving 11 bases between them. The CDR3 protein is CAISGPTASTDTQYF. As DNA, the CDR3 is TGTGCCATCAGTGGACCGACTGCTAGCACAGATACGCAGTATTTT.